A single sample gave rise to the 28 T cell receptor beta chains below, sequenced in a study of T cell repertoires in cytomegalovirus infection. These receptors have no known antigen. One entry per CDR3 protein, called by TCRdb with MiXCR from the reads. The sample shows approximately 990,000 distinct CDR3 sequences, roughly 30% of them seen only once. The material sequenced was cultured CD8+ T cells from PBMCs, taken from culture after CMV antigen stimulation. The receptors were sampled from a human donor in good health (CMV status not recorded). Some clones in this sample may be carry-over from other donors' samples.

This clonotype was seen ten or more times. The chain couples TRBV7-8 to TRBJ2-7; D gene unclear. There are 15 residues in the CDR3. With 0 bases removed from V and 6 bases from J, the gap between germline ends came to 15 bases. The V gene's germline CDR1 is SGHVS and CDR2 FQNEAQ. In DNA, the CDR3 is TGTGCCAGCAGCTTAGCGCGGTCCCCCCTGACCGAGCAGTACGTC. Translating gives CASSLARSPLTEQYV.

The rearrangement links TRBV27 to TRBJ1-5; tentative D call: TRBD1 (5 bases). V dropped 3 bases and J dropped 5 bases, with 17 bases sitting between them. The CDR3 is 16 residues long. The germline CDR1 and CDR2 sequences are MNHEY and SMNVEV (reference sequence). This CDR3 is CASSLVHGRADQPQHF. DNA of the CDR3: TGTGCCAGCAGTTTGGTTCATGGCAGGGCGGATCAGCCCCAGCATTTT.

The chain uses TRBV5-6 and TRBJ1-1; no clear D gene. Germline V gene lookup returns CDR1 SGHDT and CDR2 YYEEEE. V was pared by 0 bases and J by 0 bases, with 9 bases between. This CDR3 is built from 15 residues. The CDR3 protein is CASSLGVIMNTEAFF. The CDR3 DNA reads TGTGCCAGCAGCTTGGGAGTAATCATGAACACTGAAGCTTTCTTT. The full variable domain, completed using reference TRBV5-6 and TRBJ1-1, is DAGVTQSPTHLIKTRGQQVTLRCSPKSGHDTVSWYQQALGQGPQFIFQYYEEEERQRGNFPDRFSGHQFPNYSSELNVNALLLGDSALYLCASSLGVIMNTEAFFGQGTRLTVV.

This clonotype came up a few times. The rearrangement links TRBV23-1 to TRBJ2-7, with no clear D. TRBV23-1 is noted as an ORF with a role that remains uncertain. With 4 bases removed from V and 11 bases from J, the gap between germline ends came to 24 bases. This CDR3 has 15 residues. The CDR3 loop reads CASSLHRSPRQTEYF. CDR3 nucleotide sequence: TGCGCCAGCAGTCTCCACAGATCCCCACGCCAAACAGAGTACTTC.

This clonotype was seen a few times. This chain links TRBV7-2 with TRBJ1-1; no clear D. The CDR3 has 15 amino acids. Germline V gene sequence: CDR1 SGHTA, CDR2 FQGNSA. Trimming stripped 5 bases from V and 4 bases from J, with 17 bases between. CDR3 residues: CASSDGRSRGTEAFF. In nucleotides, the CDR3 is TGTGCCAGCAGCGATGGACGGTCTCGGGGCACTGAAGCTTTCTTT.

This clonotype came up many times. This chain's CDR3 is CASSPRGDPSNQPQHF. As DNA, the CDR3 is TGTGCCAGCAGCCCAAGGGGGGACCCAAGCAATCAGCCCCAGCATTTT. The chain couples TRBV7-9 to TRBJ1-5; D possibly corresponds to TRBD1 (6 bases). Deletions cut 5 bases from V and 1 base from J, with 15 bases between. CDR1 and CDR2 (germline): SEHNR, FQNEAQ (reference sequence). The CDR3 has 16 residues.

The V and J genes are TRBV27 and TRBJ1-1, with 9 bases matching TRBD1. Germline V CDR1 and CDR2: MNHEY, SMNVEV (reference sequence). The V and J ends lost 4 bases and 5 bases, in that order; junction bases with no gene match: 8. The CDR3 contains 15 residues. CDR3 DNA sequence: TGTGCCAGCAGTTCAACAGGGGGCTTGGGAACTGAAGCTTTCTTT. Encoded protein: CASSSTGGLGTEAFF.

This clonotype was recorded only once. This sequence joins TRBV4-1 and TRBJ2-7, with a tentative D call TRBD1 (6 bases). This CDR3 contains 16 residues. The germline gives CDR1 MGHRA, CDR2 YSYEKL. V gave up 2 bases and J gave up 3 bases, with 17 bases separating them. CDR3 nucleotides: TGCGCCAGCAGCCAAACTTCTGGGGGCGCACTCTACGAGCAGTACTTC. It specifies CASSQTSGGALYEQYF.

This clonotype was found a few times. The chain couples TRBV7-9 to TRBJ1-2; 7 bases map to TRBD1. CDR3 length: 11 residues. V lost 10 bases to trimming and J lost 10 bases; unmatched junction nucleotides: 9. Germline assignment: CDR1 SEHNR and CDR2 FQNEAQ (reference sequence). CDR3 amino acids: CATPTGSSYTF. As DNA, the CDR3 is TGTGCCACTCCGACAGGGTCTTCCTACACCTTC. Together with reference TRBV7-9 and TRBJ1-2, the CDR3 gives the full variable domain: DTGVSQNPRHKITKRGQNVTFRCDPISEHNRLYWYRQTLGQGPEFLTYFQNEAQLEKSRLLSDRFSAERPKGSFSTLEIQRTEQGDSAMYLCATPTGSSYTFGSGTRLTVV.

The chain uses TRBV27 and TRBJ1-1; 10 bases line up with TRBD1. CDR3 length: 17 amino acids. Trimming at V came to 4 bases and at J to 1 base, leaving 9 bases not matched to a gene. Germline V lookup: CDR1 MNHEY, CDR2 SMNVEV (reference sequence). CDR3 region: CASSSTGGEGWNTEAFF. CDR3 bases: TGTGCCAGCAGTTCGACAGGGGGCGAAGGGTGGAACACTGAAGCTTTCTTT.

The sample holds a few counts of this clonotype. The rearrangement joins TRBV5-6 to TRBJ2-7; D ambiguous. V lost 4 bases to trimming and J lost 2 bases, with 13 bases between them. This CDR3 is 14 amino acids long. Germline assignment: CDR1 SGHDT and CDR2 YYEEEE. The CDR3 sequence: CASSTPRAPYEQYV. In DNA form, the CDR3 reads TGTGCCAGCAGCACTCCAAGGGCCCCCTACGAGCAGTACGTC.

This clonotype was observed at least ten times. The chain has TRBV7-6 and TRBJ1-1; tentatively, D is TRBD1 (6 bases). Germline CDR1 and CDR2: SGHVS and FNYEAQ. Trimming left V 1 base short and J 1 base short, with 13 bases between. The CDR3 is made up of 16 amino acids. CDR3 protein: CASSLEAGGANTEAFF. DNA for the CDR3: TGTGCCAGCAGCTTAGAGGCCGGGGGCGCGAACACTGAAGCTTTCTTT.

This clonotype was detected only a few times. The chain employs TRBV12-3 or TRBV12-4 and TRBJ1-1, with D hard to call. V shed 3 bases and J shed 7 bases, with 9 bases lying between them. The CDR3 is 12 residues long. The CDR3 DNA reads TGTGCCAGCAGTTTTGGCATGGGTGAAGCTTTCTTT. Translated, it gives CASSFGMGEAFF.

In DNA form, the CDR3 reads TGTGCCAGCAGCTTCCCAGGGGGGGAGCTTTATGAAAAACTGTTTTTT. Translating gives CASSFPGGELYEKLFF. The V call is TRBV28, the J call TRBJ1-4, with 7 bases aligning to TRBD1. Germline CDR1 MDHEN, CDR2 SYDVKM. This CDR3 has 16 residues. The junction had 13 bases not matched to a gene; V was cut back by 6 bases and J by 6 bases. Combining the CDR3 with reference TRBV28 and TRBJ1-4 gives the whole variable domain DVKVTQSSRYLVKRTGEKVFLECVQDMDHENMFWYRQDPGLGLRLIYFSYDVKMKEKGDIPEGYSVSREKKERFSLILESASTNQTSMYLCASSFPGGELYEKLFFGSGTQLSVL.

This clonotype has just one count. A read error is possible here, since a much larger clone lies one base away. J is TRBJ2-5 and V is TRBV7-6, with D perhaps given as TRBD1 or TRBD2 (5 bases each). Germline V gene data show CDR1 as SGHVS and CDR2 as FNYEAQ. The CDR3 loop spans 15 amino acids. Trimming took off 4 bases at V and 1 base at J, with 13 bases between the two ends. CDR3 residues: CASSWGRGLQETQYF. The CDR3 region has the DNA TGTGCCAGCAGCTGGGGACGGGGCCTCCAAGAGACCCAGTACTTC. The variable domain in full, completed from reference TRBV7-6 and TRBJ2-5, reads GAGVSQSPRYKVTKRGQDVALRCDPISGHVSLYWYRQALGQGPEFLTYFNYEAQQDKSGLPNDRFSAERPEGSISTLTIQRTEQRDSAMYRCASSWGRGLQETQYFGPGTRLLVL.

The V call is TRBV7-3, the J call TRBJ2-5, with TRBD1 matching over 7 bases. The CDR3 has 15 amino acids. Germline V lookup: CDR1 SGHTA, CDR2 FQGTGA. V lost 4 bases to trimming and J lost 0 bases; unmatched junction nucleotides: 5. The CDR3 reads CASSSMGTDQETQYF. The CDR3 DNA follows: TGTGCCAGCAGCTCTATGGGGACAGACCAAGAGACCCAGTACTTC.

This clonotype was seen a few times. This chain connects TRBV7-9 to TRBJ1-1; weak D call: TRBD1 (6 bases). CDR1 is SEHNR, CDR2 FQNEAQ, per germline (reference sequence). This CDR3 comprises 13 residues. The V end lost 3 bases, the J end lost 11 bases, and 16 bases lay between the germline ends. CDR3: CASSFQSGTMAFF. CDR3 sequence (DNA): TGTGCCAGCAGCTTCCAGTCCGGGACAATGGCTTTCTTT.

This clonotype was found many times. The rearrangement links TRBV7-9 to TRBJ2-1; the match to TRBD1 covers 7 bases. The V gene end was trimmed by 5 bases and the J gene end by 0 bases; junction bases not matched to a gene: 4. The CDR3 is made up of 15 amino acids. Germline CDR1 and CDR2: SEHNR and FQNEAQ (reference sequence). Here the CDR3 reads CASSPTGVSYNEQFF. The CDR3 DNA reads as TGTGCCAGCAGCCCAACAGGGGTCTCCTACAATGAGCAGTTCTTC.

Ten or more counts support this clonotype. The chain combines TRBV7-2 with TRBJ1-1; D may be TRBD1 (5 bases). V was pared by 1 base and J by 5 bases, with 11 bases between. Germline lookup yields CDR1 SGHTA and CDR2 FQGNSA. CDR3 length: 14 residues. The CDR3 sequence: CASSLGVRVTEAFF. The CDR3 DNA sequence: TGTGCCAGCAGCTTAGGGGTCAGGGTTACTGAAGCTTTCTTT. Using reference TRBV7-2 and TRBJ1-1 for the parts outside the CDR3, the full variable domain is GAGVSQSPSNKVTEKGKDVELRCDPISGHTALYWYRQSLGQGLEFLIYFQGNSAPDKSGLPSDRFSAERTGGSVSTLTIQRTQQEDSAVYLCASSLGVRVTEAFFGQGTRLTVV.

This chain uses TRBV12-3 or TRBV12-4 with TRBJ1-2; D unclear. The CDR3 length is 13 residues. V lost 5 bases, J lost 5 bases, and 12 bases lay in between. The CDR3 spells CASSIPSGYGYTF. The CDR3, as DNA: TGTGCCAGCAGTATCCCATCGGGGTATGGCTACACCTTC.

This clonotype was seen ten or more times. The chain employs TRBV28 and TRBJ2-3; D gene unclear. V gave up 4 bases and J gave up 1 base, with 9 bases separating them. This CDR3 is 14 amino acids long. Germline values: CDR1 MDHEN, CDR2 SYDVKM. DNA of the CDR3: TGTGCCAGCAGTTCCAGTGCGGGCACAGATACGCAGTATTTT. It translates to CASSSSAGTDTQYF. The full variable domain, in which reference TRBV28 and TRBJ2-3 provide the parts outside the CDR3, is DVKVTQSSRYLVKRTGEKVFLECVQDMDHENMFWYRQDPGLGLRLIYFSYDVKMKEKGDIPEGYSVSREKKERFSLILESASTNQTSMYLCASSSSAGTDTQYFGPGTRLTVL.

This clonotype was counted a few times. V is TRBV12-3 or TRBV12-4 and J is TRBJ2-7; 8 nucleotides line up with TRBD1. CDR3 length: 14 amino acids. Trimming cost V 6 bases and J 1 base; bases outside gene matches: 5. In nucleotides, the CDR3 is TGTGCCAGCAGCGCGACAGGGGCTTCCTACGAGCAGTACTTC. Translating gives CASSATGASYEQYF.

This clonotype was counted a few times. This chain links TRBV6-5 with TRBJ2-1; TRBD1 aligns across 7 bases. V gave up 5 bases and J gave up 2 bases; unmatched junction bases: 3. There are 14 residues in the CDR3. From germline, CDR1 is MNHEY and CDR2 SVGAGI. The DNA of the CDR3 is TGTGCCAGCAGTCACGGGACAGCCTACAATGAGCAGTTCTTC. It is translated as CASSHGTAYNEQFF.

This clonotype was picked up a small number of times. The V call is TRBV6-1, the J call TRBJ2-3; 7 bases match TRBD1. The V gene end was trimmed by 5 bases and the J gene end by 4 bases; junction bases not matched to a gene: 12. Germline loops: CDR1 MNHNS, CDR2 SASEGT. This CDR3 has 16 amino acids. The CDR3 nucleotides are TGTGCCAGCAGTCCGCGACAGGGCCCGGGGCCAGATACGCAGTATTTT. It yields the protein CASSPRQGPGPDTQYF.

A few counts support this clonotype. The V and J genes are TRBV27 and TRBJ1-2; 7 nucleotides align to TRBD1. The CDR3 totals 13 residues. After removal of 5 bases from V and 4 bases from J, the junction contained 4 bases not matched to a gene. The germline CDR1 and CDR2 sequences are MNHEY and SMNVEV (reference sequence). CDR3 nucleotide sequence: TGTGCCAGCAGTAAGGGACAGTTCTATGGCTACACCTTC. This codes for CASSKGQFYGYTF.

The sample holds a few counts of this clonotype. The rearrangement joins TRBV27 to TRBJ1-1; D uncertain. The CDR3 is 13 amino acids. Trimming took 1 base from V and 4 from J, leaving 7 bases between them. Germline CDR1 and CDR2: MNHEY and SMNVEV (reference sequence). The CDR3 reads CASSLFLSTEAFF. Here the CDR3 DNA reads TGTGCCAGCAGTTTATTCCTTAGCACTGAAGCTTTCTTT.

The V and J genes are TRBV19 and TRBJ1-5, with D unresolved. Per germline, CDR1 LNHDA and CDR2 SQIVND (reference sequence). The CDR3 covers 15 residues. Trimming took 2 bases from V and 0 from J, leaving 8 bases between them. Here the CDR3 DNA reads TGTGCCAGTAGTATATTAGGGAGTAGCAATCAGCCCCAGCATTTT. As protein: CASSILGSSNQPQHF.

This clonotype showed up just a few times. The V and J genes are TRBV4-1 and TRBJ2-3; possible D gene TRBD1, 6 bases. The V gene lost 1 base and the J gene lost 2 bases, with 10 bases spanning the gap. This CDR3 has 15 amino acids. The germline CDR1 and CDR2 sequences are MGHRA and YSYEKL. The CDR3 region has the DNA TGCGCCAGCAGCCAAGTTCAGGGGACCACAGATACGCAGTATTTT. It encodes CASSQVQGTTDTQYF.